This T cell receptor beta chain emerged from a study of T cell repertoires in cytomegalovirus infection. Study as a whole: Used in the study were CMV epitopes, some recently identified and HLA-C-restricted, others well-studied and HLA-B-restricted. Based on public TCR beta signatures, there were indications of CMV infection and of a matching HLA type. General study points: The ex vivo response was dominated by HLA-C-restricted CMV-specific TCR beta clonotypes. Cumulative public TCR beta family frequency identified carriers of CMV plus the relevant HLA.

This CDR3 spans 13 amino acids. V shed 8 bases, J shed 9 bases, and the junction held 8 bases outside the gene matches. Germline V gene data show CDR1 as SGHVS and CDR2 as FNYEAQ. As to this clonotype: Its antigen remains unknown.

TCRdb passed the reads through MiXCR, listing each CDR3 protein once. The sample holds around 710,000 distinct CDR3 sequences; 25% to 35% are singletons and the top ten take around 13%. The rearrangement joins TRBV7-6 to TRBJ2-1; 9 bases line up with TRBD2. The material sequenced was cultured CD8+ T cells from PBMCs, taken from culture after CMV antigen stimulation. The TCR sequence derives from a human donor in good health (CMV status not recorded). Some clones in this sample may be carry-over from other donors' samples. The CDR3 protein is CASQMAGGSEQFF. As DNA, the CDR3 is TGTGCCAGCCAGATGGCGGGGGGGAGTGAGCAGTTCTTC. The complete variable domain, with remaining parts taken from reference TRBV7-6 and TRBJ2-1, reads GAGVSQSPRYKVTKRGQDVALRCDPISGHVSLYWYRQALGQGPEFLTYFNYEAQQDKSGLPNDRFSAERPEGSISTLTIQRTEQRDSAMYRCASQMAGGSEQFFGPGTRLTVL.